This TCR beta chain was profiled in a study of blood T cell repertoires in COVID-19. In the study overall: Sample material is recorded as cDNA or gDNA derived from T cells, B-cell-depleted T cells, or PBMCs.

This clone was found once. The CDR3 contains 16 residues. CDR1 is MDHEN, CDR2 SYDVKM, per germline. V was clipped by 5 bases and J by 2 bases, with 15 bases between them. TCRdb's copy holds only in-frame clones and misses some; the assay was immunoSEQ multiplex PCR. This sample yields under 300,000 clones, of which 75% to 90% are seen a single time; under 9.5% belongs to the top ten. Material for sequencing was PBMCs or T cells enriched from blood (not recorded which). The rearrangement joins TRBV28 to TRBJ2-2, with D possibly matching TRBD1 (6 bases). The receptor's source is a man aged 40-55 years who had recovered from COVID-19. The CDR3 is CASSKGQILNTGELFF. The CDR3 DNA follows: TGTGCCAGCAGTAAAGGACAGATCCTTAACACCGGGGAGCTGTTTTTT.